Below, 9 T cell receptor beta chains from the same sample are listed, as sequenced in a study of blood T cell repertoires in COVID-19. Clones were sequenced by immunoSEQ multiplex PCR, and TCRdb holds only the in-frame ones, with some missing. The data hold 100,000 or so clones, with 80% to 95% observed a single time. The sequencing sample was made of peripheral blood. The receptor set was obtained from a man in his 70s with acute or convalescent COVID-19.

This chain connects TRBV11-3 to TRBJ2-1, with D possibly TRBD2 on 6 matching bases. This CDR3 has 13 amino acids. The V end lost 4 bases, the J end lost 8 bases, and 12 bases lay between the germline ends. Germline loops: CDR1 SGHNT, CDR2 YENEEA. The CDR3 DNA reads TGTGCCAGCAGCTCAGGAACGGGGGATGAGCAGTTCTTC. Its translation: CASSSGTGDEQFF.

The gene calls are TRBV11-2 and TRBJ2-7, with D possibly TRBD2 on 6 matching bases. Per the germline V gene, CDR1 is SGHAT and CDR2 is FQNNGV. Trimming pared 8 bases from V and 5 bases from J, leaving 13 bases between. This CDR3 is 12 amino acids long. The CDR3 loop reads CASGLTRHEQYF. In DNA form, the CDR3 reads TGTGCCAGCGGCCTGACTAGGCACGAGCAGTACTTC.

This sequence joins TRBV11-3 and TRBJ2-5; 8 bases align to TRBD2. Trimming removed 3 bases from V and 5 bases from J; junction bases left unmatched: 2. Germline CDR1 and CDR2: SGHNT and YENEEA. This CDR3 region has 13 residues. The CDR3 DNA reads as TGTGCCAGCAGCTTTAGCGGGGAGGAGACCCAGTACTTC. It translates to CASSFSGEETQYF. Based on the CDR3 plus reference TRBV11-3 and TRBJ2-5, the full variable domain is EAGVVQSPRYKIIEKKQPVAFWCNPISGHNTLYWYLQNLGQGPELLIRYENEEAVDDSQLPKDRFSAERLKGVDSTLKIQPAELGDSAVYLCASSFSGEETQYFGPGTRLLVL.

This clone appeared once. The chain has TRBV12-3 or TRBV12-4 and TRBJ1-5; D perhaps matches TRBD1 (6 bases). With 6 bases removed from V and 11 bases from J, the gap between germline ends came to 17 bases. CDR3 length: 13 residues. The CDR3 region is CASRVSQGRTQHF. The DNA for the CDR3 is TGTGCCAGCAGAGTCTCACAGGGCCGGACCCAGCATTTT.

The V and J genes are TRBV7-9 and TRBJ1-4; 7 nucleotides align to TRBD1. CDR3 length: 15 amino acids. The germline gives CDR1 SEHNR, CDR2 FQNEAQ (reference sequence). The junction had 10 bases not matched to a gene; V was cut back by 5 bases and J by 7 bases. The CDR3 loop reads CASSTGDAGGEKLFF. Written as DNA, the CDR3 is TGTGCCAGCAGCACAGGGGACGCGGGAGGTGAAAAACTGTTTTTT.

The J gene is TRBJ1-2, the V gene TRBV12-3 or TRBV12-4; no clear D. The CDR3 spans 12 residues. The V end lost 4 bases, the J end lost 8 bases, and 11 bases lay between the germline ends. The CDR3 spells CASSSPPGGYTF. CDR3 nucleotide sequence: TGTGCCAGCAGTTCCCCCCCAGGAGGCTACACCTTC.

The chain links TRBV14 to TRBJ2-1; the D gene is possibly TRBD2 (6 bases). Germline V gene sequence: CDR1 SGHDN, CDR2 FVKESK. The CDR3 is 18 amino acids. Trimming left V 1 base short and J 4 bases short, with 20 bases between. The CDR3 nucleotides are TGTGCCAGCAGCCAAGGCCCCAAACTAGCATTTTCGTACAATGAGCAGTTCTTC. Its protein is CASSQGPKLAFSYNEQFF.

This rearrangement joins TRBV29-1 to TRBJ2-7, with 8 bases lining up with TRBD1. Looked up from germline, CDR1 is SQVTM and CDR2 is ANQGSEA. The CDR3 has 14 residues. V was clipped by 1 base and J by 3 bases; unmatched bases: 5. CDR3 region: CSVEVRTGIYEQYF. The DNA of the CDR3 is TGCAGCGTTGAAGTTAGGACAGGGATCTACGAGCAGTACTTC.

The J gene is TRBJ2-1, the V gene TRBV14, with TRBD1 matching 8 bases. The CDR3 runs to 15 residues. CDR1 SGHDN and CDR2 FVKESK come from the germline V gene. V shed 2 bases, J shed 7 bases, and the junction held 7 bases outside the gene matches. CDR3 in DNA: TGTGCCAGCAGCCAACCAGGGGGCGTAATAAATGAGCAGTTCTTC. This encodes CASSQPGGVINEQFF.